One and the same sample provided the 3 T cell receptor beta chains below, sequenced in a study of cytomegalovirus exposure and HLA in healthy donors. Primers: 60 Vbeta forward and 13 Jbeta reverse. Libraries were prepared by immunoSEQ multiplex PCR; TCRdb keeps only in-frame clonotypes and omits some of them. This sample has 84,000 or so clones, with more than 60% found just once. The material sequenced was PBMCs. These receptor sequences come from a human donor in good health.

The rearrangement links TRBV6-5 to TRBJ1-2, with D unclear. This CDR3 is built from 14 residues. Per the germline V gene, CDR1 is MNHEY and CDR2 is SVGAGI. Trimming stripped 4 bases from V and 4 bases from J, with 13 bases between. CDR3 sequence: CASSFDKTGYGYTF. CDR3 nucleotide sequence: TGTGCCAGCAGTTTCGACAAGACCGGCTATGGCTACACCTTC.

This rearrangement joins TRBV9 to TRBJ2-5; 7 bases are shared with TRBD1. Germline V gene lookup returns CDR1 SGDLS and CDR2 YYNGEE. J was trimmed by 5 bases and V by 4 bases; bases with no gene match: 11. The CDR3 sequence is 15 residues long. The CDR3 DNA is TGTGCCAGCAGCAACCACAGGGGAGTGGGGGAGACCCAGTACTTC. This encodes CASSNHRGVGETQYF.

The CDR3 reads CASSPPTSGEYNEQFF. The DNA of the CDR3 is TGCGCCAGCAGCCCCCCGACTAGCGGGGAATACAATGAGCAGTTCTTC. This chain links TRBV5-1 with TRBJ2-1; 11 bases fit TRBD2. Looked up from germline, CDR1 is SGHRS and CDR2 is YFSETQ. V shed 4 bases, J shed 4 bases, and the junction held 7 bases outside the gene matches. The CDR3 consists of 16 residues.